The rows below give T cell receptor beta chains drawn from one sample of a study of shared clonotypes between healthy human individuals. Data came from immunoSEQ multiplex PCR; TCRdb stores just in-frame clones and leaves some out. The table records about 2 million clones, about 95% of them present only once. Sample: naive CD8+ T cells sorted from blood. The source is a man younger than 35 in good health. Both conserved end residues are part of each CDR3. D genes are given only for firm matches. For some rows the clone size is stated as once, few or many, or as a class when expanded; others skip it.

size: -
D: -
J: TRBJ1-2
V: TRBV20-1
CDR3: CSARDGDFYTF
DNA: TGCAGTGCTAGAGACGGGGACTTCTACACCTTC

size: -
D: -
J: TRBJ2-7
V: TRBV9
CDR3: CASSVEGDFSYEQYF
DNA: TGTGCCAGCAGCGTAGAAGGAGATTTTTCCTACGAGCAGTACTTC

size: -
D: -
J: TRBJ2-5
V: TRBV10-1
CDR3: CASSEEETQYF
DNA: TGCGCCAGCAGTGAGGAGGAGACCCAGTACTTC

size: -
D: TRBD1
J: TRBJ1-2
V: TRBV6-1
CDR3: CASSEVDRRNYGYTF
DNA: TGTGCCAGCAGTGAAGTGGACAGGCGAAACTATGGCTACACCTTC

size: -
D: -
J: TRBJ2-2
V: TRBV30
CDR3: CAWSVLGGTGELFF
DNA: TGTGCCTGGAGTGTACTAGGTGGCACCGGGGAGCTGTTTTTT

size: -
D: -
J: TRBJ2-7
V: TRBV2
CDR3: CASSGRTSSYEQYF
DNA: TGTGCCAGCAGTGGTCGCACAAGCTCCTACGAGCAGTACTTC

size: -
D: -
J: TRBJ1-1
V: TRBV6-5
CDR3: CASSYSGGGTEAFF
DNA: TGTGCCAGCAGTTACTCGGGGGGTGGAACTGAAGCTTTCTTT

size: once
D: -
J: TRBJ2-7
V: TRBV5-6
CDR3: CASSLGFYEQYF
DNA: TGTGCCAGCAGCTTGGGTTTCTACGAGCAGTACTTC

size: -
D: -
J: TRBJ2-7
V: TRBV30
CDR3: CAWTKSEEQYF
DNA: TGTGCCTGGACCAAATCTGAGGAGCAGTACTTC

size: -
D: -
J: TRBJ2-7
V: TRBV6-4
CDR3: CASSEAAGTPYEQYF
DNA: TGTGCCAGCAGCGAAGCGGCAGGAACCCCCTACGAGCAGTACTTC